Following are 27 T cell receptor beta chains from one sample sequenced in a study of Ad26.COV2.S vaccination and SARS-CoV-2 variants. Assay: immunoSEQ multiplex PCR; the TCRdb copy retains only in-frame clones and omits some. The sample holds some 340,000 clones; about 86% are singletons and the top ten take 1.5% to 2%. Documented treatment: over 15 received Ad26.COV2.S at low or high dose, single or two shots; about 5 received placebo; per-sample allocation not given. Collection of samples fell on day 63 after the first vaccine or placebo injection. The sequencing here drew on peripheral blood, taken in a trial of Ad26.COV2.S vaccine versus placebo. These TCRs come from a person between 18 and 60 years old who received the Ad26.COV2.S COVID-19 vaccine or a placebo.

In regard to this clone: Distinct nucleotide sequences in the sample also encode this CDR3. V usage is TRBV5-1 and J usage is TRBJ2-3; TRBD2 might be the D (5 bases). Trimming removed 4 bases from V and 0 bases from J, with 9 bases in between. The CDR3 extends over 14 amino acids. Germline values: CDR1 SGHRS, CDR2 YFSETQ. The CDR3 DNA is TGCGCCAGCAGCCCTCCGGGGAGCACAGATACGCAGTATTTT. Protein product: CASSPPGSTDTQYF.

V is TRBV18 and J is TRBJ2-1; a weak D match, TRBD2 (5 bases). CDR3 length equals 15 residues. The germline V gene has CDR1 KGHSH and CDR2 LQKENI. Between the trimmed V and J ends, which lost 3 bases and 10 bases, there was a span of 19 bases. DNA for the CDR3: TGTGCCAGCTCACCGCCCTCGGTCGGAGGAGGCGAGCAGTTCTTC. This sequence encodes CASSPPSVGGGEQFF.

The genes are TRBV6-2 or TRBV6-3 and TRBJ1-5; weak D call: TRBD1 (5 bases). This CDR3 contains 19 residues. V was trimmed by 0 bases and J by 1 base, leaving 19 bases between them. Looked up from germline, CDR1 is MNHEY and CDR2 is SVGEGT. The CDR3 nucleotides read TGTGCCAGCAGTTACTCTCAACCCCAGAAGGGGATAAGCAATCAGCCCCAGCATTTT. Encoded protein: CASSYSQPQKGISNQPQHF.

The J gene is TRBJ1-1, the V gene TRBV4-3; unclear D gene. CDR3 size: 14 residues. Trimming left V 1 base short and J 6 bases short, with 12 bases between. Germline values: CDR1 LGHNA, CDR2 YSLEER. The CDR3 here is CASSQAERRAEAFF. In DNA, the CDR3 is TGCGCCAGCAGCCAAGCGGAAAGAAGAGCTGAAGCTTTCTTT.

The chain has TRBV4-3 and TRBJ1-2, with D maybe TRBD1 (5 bases). The CDR3 length is 14 residues. Germline loops: CDR1 LGHNA, CDR2 YSLEER. V was cut by 0 bases and J by 1 base, with 6 bases left in between. The CDR3 here is CASSQDRDNYGYTF. Written as DNA, the CDR3 is TGCGCCAGCAGCCAAGACAGGGATAACTATGGCTACACCTTC.

This rearrangement joins TRBV29-1 to TRBJ1-3; D gene uncertain. Germline-derived CDR1 and CDR2 are SQVTM and ANQGSEA. The V and J ends lost 4 bases and 1 base respectively, with 2 bases between them. There are 11 residues in the CDR3. The chain's CDR3 is CSVVSGNTIYF. The CDR3 region has the DNA TGCAGCGTTGTTTCTGGAAACACCATATATTTT.

This clone was recorded only once. V gene TRBV3-1 (or the pseudogene TRBV3-2) combines with J gene TRBJ2-7; 10 nucleotides align to TRBD1. Germline values: CDR1 LGHDT, CDR2 YNNKEL (reference sequence). The CDR3 is 13 amino acids. The V and J ends lost 1 base and 7 bases, in that order; junction bases with no gene match: 1. The CDR3 here is CASSQADRGEQYF. The CDR3 coding sequence is TGTGCCAGCAGCCAAGCGGACAGGGGGGAGCAGTACTTC.

V and J are TRBV9 and TRBJ2-1; D is ambiguous. V lost 3 bases and J 7 bases, leaving 29 bases between the germline ends. There are 19 residues in the CDR3. The germline V gene encodes CDR1 SGDLS and CDR2 YYNGEE. CDR3 coding DNA: TGTGCCAGCAGCGCTGGGCCAACCAGCCCAAGGAAAAGTAAGAATGAGCAGTTCTTC. It encodes CASSAGPTSPRKSKNEQFF.

The chain links TRBV7-2 to TRBJ2-7; the D is unclear. Trimming shortened V by 1 base and J by 1 base, and 8 bases separated the two germline ends. CDR1 and CDR2 (germline): SGHTA, FQGNSA. There are 14 residues in the CDR3. CDR3 in amino acids: CASSLGPQSYEQYF. DNA of the CDR3: TGTGCCAGCAGCTTAGGCCCTCAATCCTACGAGCAGTACTTC.

This rearrangement joins TRBV6-1 to TRBJ2-2; TRBD2 might be the D (5 bases). This CDR3 spans 15 amino acids. V was shortened by 2 bases and J by 4 bases, with 11 bases between the two germline ends. The V gene's germline CDR1 is MNHNS and CDR2 SASEGT. This chain's CDR3 is CASSEPGKVTGELFF. Here the CDR3 DNA reads TGTGCCAGCAGTGAACCGGGGAAAGTCACCGGGGAGCTGTTTTTT.

The chain carries TRBV27 and TRBJ1-1; D perhaps matches TRBD1 (6 bases). The V and J ends lost 3 bases and 6 bases respectively, with 20 bases between them. Germline CDR1 MNHEY, CDR2 SMNVEV (reference sequence). There are 16 residues in the CDR3. This CDR3 is CASSLMTPQGTAEAFF. For the CDR3, the DNA is TGTGCCAGCAGTTTGATGACACCACAGGGAACCGCTGAAGCTTTCTTT.

This chain joins TRBV2 and TRBJ1-6; the match to TRBD1 covers 8 bases. The CDR3 has 15 amino acids. Per germline, CDR1 SNHLY and CDR2 FYNNEI. Trimming removed 5 bases from V and 7 bases from J; junction bases left unmatched: 7. This CDR3 reads CASSLQGGGNSPLHF. The DNA of the CDR3 is TGTGCCAGCAGTTTACAGGGGGGTGGGAATTCACCCCTCCACTTT.

This clone was observed a few times. The genes are TRBV5-8 and TRBJ1-5; D might be TRBD1 (6 bases). CDR3 length: 15 residues. The V end lost 2 bases, the J end lost 6 bases, and 15 bases lay between the germline ends. Germline V gene sequence: CDR1 SGHTS, CDR2 YDEGEE. The CDR3 loop reads CASSLRQGMGQPQHF. CDR3 coding DNA: TGTGCCAGCAGCTTACGCCAGGGGATGGGTCAGCCCCAGCATTTT.

The V gene is TRBV9, the J gene TRBJ2-3; a possible D gene is TRBD2 (5 bases). The CDR3 is 16 amino acids. The V gene's germline CDR1 is SGDLS and CDR2 YYNGEE. Trimming removed 0 bases at V and 0 bases at J, with 11 bases between. The chain's CDR3 is CASSVGFGVSTDTQYF. The DNA for the CDR3 is TGTGCCAGCAGCGTAGGTTTCGGGGTCAGCACAGATACGCAGTATTTT.

This chain joins TRBV9 and TRBJ2-4; the D gene is possibly TRBD2 (6 bases). V was trimmed by 2 bases and J by 0 bases, leaving 12 bases between them. The CDR3 length is 16 residues. Germline CDR1 and CDR2: SGDLS and YYNGEE. The CDR3 protein is CASSVGEGLAKNIQYF. As DNA, the CDR3 is TGTGCCAGCAGCGTGGGAGAGGGACTAGCCAAAAACATTCAGTACTTC.

This clone has a single count. V usage is TRBV6-4 and J usage is TRBJ1-2; D unclear. The CDR3 runs 14 residues. Germline V gene sequence: CDR1 MRHNA, CDR2 SNTAGT. Trimming shortened V by 9 bases and J by 4 bases, and 18 bases separated the two germline ends. CDR3: CASSKGPAGYGYTF. DNA for the CDR3: TGTGCCAGTTCCAAGGGCCCTGCCGGCTATGGCTACACCTTC.

For the CDR3, the DNA is TGTGCCAGCATGAGAACAGCCGGGACCTCGGAGACCCAGTACTTC. Protein product: CASMRTAGTSETQYF. This sequence joins TRBV6-5 and TRBJ2-5; either TRBD1 or TRBD2 may fit D (5 bases each). V lost 7 bases and J 5 bases, leaving 20 bases between the germline ends. This CDR3 has 15 amino acids. Germline V gives CDR1 MNHEY, CDR2 SVGAGI.

The chain is built from TRBV7-8 and TRBJ2-7; D possibly corresponds to TRBD2 (7 bases). Looked up from germline, CDR1 is SGHVS and CDR2 is FQNEAQ. There are 13 residues in the CDR3. Trimming pared 5 bases from V and 7 bases from J, leaving 15 bases between. In DNA form, the CDR3 reads TGTGCCAGCAGCGGGAGGGGGACGGGGGAGCAGTACTTC. Translated: CASSGRGTGEQYF.

The J gene is TRBJ2-5, the V gene TRBV7-9, with a possible D match to TRBD1 (6 bases). Trimming removed 0 bases from V and 5 bases from J, with 10 bases in between. CDR3 length: 14 amino acids. Germline CDR1 is SEHNR and CDR2 is FQNEAQ (reference sequence). The CDR3 nucleotides are TGTGCCAGCAGCTTAGCGGGGACAAGGGAGACCCAGTACTTC. Protein: CASSLAGTRETQYF. Drawing the rest from reference TRBV7-9 and TRBJ2-5, the complete variable domain is DTGVSQNPRHKITKRGQNVTFRCDPISEHNRLYWYRQTLGQGPEFLTYFQNEAQLEKSRLLSDRFSAERPKGSFSTLEIQRTEQGDSAMYLCASSLAGTRETQYFGPGTRLLVL.

In regard to this clone: Compared with germline, one end of the junction differs, possibly owing to a read error. The chain carries TRBV11-2 and TRBJ1-2; D is ambiguous. The length of the CDR3 is 13 residues. CDR1 SGHAT and CDR2 FQNNGV come from the germline V gene. The CDR3 region is CASSLGKTGVRSF. The CDR3, as DNA: TGTGCCAGCAGCTTAGGGAAAACCGGGGTCCGATCCTTC.

The chain has TRBV6-4 and TRBJ2-1, with D maybe TRBD2 (5 bases). The CDR3 extends over 15 amino acids. The germline CDR1 and CDR2 sequences are MRHNA and SNTAGT. V lost 2 bases and J 0 bases, leaving 8 bases between the germline ends. Written as DNA, the CDR3 is TGTGCCAGCAGTGACGCGGGTAGCTCCTACAATGAGCAGTTCTTC. Encoded protein: CASSDAGSSYNEQFF.

The CDR3: CAWSVGSPRGNTIYF. For the CDR3, the DNA is TGTGCCTGGAGTGTAGGCAGCCCGAGGGGAAACACCATATATTTT. The chain employs TRBV30 and TRBJ1-3; D is unclear. The CDR3 sequence is 15 residues long. Germline loops: CDR1 GTSNPN, CDR2 SVGIG (reference sequence). Trimming took 0 bases from V and 4 from J, leaving 13 bases between them.

This chain uses TRBV9 with TRBJ1-3; TRBD1 matches at 7 bases. Germline assignment: CDR1 SGDLS and CDR2 YYNGEE. The CDR3 totals 14 residues. Trimming took 4 bases from V and 8 from J; bases not matched to a gene: 9. CDR3 sequence (DNA): TGTGCCAGCAGCCCGAGTACAGGGGTGGACACCATATATTTT. It codes for CASSPSTGVDTIYF.

This chain uses TRBV25-1 with TRBJ1-6, with D possibly being TRBD1 (5 bases). Germline CDR1 reads MGHDK; CDR2 reads SYGVNS. The length of the CDR3 is 13 residues. Trimming removed 6 bases at V and 14 bases at J, with 17 bases between. As DNA, the CDR3 is TGTGCCAGCAGGGGACCGAATAGTGTGTCCCTCCACTTT. The encoded protein is CASRGPNSVSLHF.

The chain carries TRBV7-9 and TRBJ2-7; 7 bases map to TRBD1. The CDR3 sequence is 14 residues long. Trimming cost V 4 bases and J 2 bases; bases outside gene matches: 5. CDR1 is SEHNR and CDR2 is FQNEAQ in the germline V gene (reference sequence). CDR3 region: CASSSWTGPYEQYF. CDR3 nucleotide sequence: TGTGCCAGCAGCTCTTGGACAGGACCCTACGAGCAGTACTTC.

The chain joins TRBV29-1 to TRBJ1-1, with a weak D call TRBD1 (6 bases). Trimming shortened V by 4 bases and J by 10 bases, and 28 bases separated the two germline ends. The germline gives CDR1 SQVTM, CDR2 ANQGSEA. This CDR3 has 16 residues. CDR3 DNA: TGCAGCGTTGGCCGCCCCCAGGGGACCCCCGGCGATGCAGCTTTCTTT. Translation: CSVGRPQGTPGDAAFF.

Only one count was recorded for this clone. The genes are TRBV6-6 and TRBJ2-7; D not certain. This CDR3 contains 15 residues. Trimming stripped 6 bases from V and 4 bases from J, with 19 bases between. CDR1 MNHNY and CDR2 SVGAGI come from the germline V gene (reference sequence). The CDR3 here is CASSPTSLGPYEQYF. In DNA, the CDR3 is TGTGCCAGCAGCCCGACTTCCCTTGGGCCTTACGAGCAGTACTTC.